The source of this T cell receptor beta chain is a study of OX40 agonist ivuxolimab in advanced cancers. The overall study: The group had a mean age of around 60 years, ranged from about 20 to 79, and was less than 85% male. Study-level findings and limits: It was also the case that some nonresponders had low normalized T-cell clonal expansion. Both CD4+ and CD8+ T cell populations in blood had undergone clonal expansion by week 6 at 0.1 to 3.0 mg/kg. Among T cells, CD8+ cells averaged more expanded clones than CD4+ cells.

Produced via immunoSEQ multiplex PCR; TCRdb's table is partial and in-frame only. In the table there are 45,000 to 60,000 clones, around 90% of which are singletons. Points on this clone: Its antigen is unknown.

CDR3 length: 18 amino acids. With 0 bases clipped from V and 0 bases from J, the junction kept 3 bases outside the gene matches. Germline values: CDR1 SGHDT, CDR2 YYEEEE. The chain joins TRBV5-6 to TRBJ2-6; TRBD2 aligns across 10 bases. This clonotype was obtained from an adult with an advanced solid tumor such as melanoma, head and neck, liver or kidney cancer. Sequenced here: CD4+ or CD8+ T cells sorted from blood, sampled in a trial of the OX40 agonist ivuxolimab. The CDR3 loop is CASSLVTSGASGANVLTF. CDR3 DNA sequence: TGTGCCAGCAGCTTGGTTACTAGCGGGGCCTCTGGGGCCAACGTCCTGACTTTC.